The 32 T cell receptor beta chains below were found in one sample sequenced in a study of blood T cells in healthy people across ages. Then a second PCR, running roughly 6 to 11 cycles, was carried out with a sample-barcoded 5' primer and a J-beta primer mix. Each CDR3 protein gets one entry after TCRdb re-called the 5' RACE reads with MiXCR. The table has over 600,000 distinct CDR3 sequences, around 41% seen once. Sequencing was done on a sample of blood. The source is a man older than 75 in good health.

This clonotype appeared a few times. V usage is TRBV6-2 or TRBV6-3 and J usage is TRBJ2-1; the D gene is possibly TRBD1 (6 bases). The length of the CDR3 is 18 residues. Trimming took off 7 bases at V and 0 bases at J, with 22 bases between the two ends. CDR1 and CDR2 (germline): MNHEY, SVGEGT. CDR3 coding DNA: TGTGCCAGCACTTATATTTTCAAACAGGGAAGCTCCTACAATGAGCAGTTCTTC. Translation: CASTYIFKQGSSYNEQFF.

With regard to this clonotype: It may be a read error: a sequence one base away is much more abundant. The chain has TRBV20-1 and TRBJ2-1; 14 bases line up with TRBD2. The ends lost 0 bases at V and 3 bases at J; junction bases unmatched: 7. Germline values: CDR1 DFQATT, CDR2 SNEGSKA (reference sequence). This CDR3 region has 18 residues. This chain's CDR3 is CSARDEDGLAGGYNEQFF. The CDR3 nucleotides are TGCAGTGCTAGAGATGAAGACGGACTAGCGGGGGGCTACAATGAGCAGTTCTTC.

On this clonotype: Germline and junction disagree at one end, which may indicate a read error. The V gene is TRBV12-3 or TRBV12-4, the J gene TRBJ2-7, with 9 bases lining up with TRBD2. The CDR3 covers 14 residues. CDR3 amino acids: CASSVAGASYEQYF. DNA of the CDR3: TGTGCCAGCAGTGTAGCGGGGGCCTCCTACGAGCAGTACTTC.

This clonotype was found many times. The V and J genes are TRBV7-2 and TRBJ2-7; D remains ambiguous. Germline values: CDR1 SGHTA, CDR2 FQGNSA. V was shortened by 5 bases and J by 2 bases, with 13 bases between the two germline ends. This CDR3 has 14 amino acids. CDR3 loop: CASSQLRTTYEQYF. CDR3 nucleotides: TGTGCCAGCAGCCAACTGAGGACGACCTACGAGCAGTACTTC.

The V gene is TRBV29-1, the J gene TRBJ2-1; tentative D call: TRBD1 (6 bases). The CDR3 consists of 12 residues. CDR1 SQVTM and CDR2 ANQGSEA come from the germline V gene. V gave up 7 bases and J gave up 6 bases, with 13 bases separating them. The CDR3 loop reads CSAGTGFNEQFF. Written as DNA, the CDR3 is TGCAGCGCTGGTACAGGGTTCAATGAGCAGTTCTTC.

This clonotype was recorded a few times. This chain connects TRBV20-1 to TRBJ2-7, with 11 nucleotides matching TRBD2. The CDR3 is made up of 15 amino acids. Germline V gives CDR1 DFQATT, CDR2 SNEGSKA (reference sequence). The trim removed 2 bases at V and 3 bases at J, leaving 6 bases unmatched. CDR3 loop: CSARTTSGNHYEQYF. The DNA for the CDR3 is TGCAGTGCTAGAACGACTAGCGGGAACCACTACGAGCAGTACTTC.

Details on this clonotype: This may arise from a read error, as a much more abundant clone is one base away. This CDR3 is CASSPGTSGHNEQYF. The DNA for the CDR3 is TGTGCCAGCAGTCCCGGGACTAGCGGGCACAATGAGCAGTACTTC. This chain links TRBV6-5 with TRBJ2-5, with 12 nucleotides matching TRBD2. Germline values: CDR1 MNHEY, CDR2 SVGAGI. The V gene end was trimmed by 5 bases and the J gene end by 11 bases; junction bases not matched to a gene: 12. The CDR3 totals 15 residues.

This clonotype was counted only a few times. The V and J genes are TRBV6-5 and TRBJ2-7, with 7 bases matching TRBD1. From germline, CDR1 is MNHEY and CDR2 SVGAGI. J gave up 2 bases and V 0 bases, and 4 bases lay outside the gene matches. The CDR3 runs 15 residues. The CDR3 sequence is CASSYSNRGPYEQYF. CDR3 DNA: TGTGCCAGCAGTTACTCAAACAGGGGCCCCTACGAGCAGTACTTC.

The genes are TRBV6-2 or TRBV6-3 and TRBJ1-2; possibly TRBD1 for D (5 bases). The V and J ends lost 0 bases and 4 bases respectively, with 9 bases between them. CDR3 length equals 14 residues. Germline V lookup: CDR1 MNHEY, CDR2 SVGEGT. The DNA for the CDR3 is TGTGCCAGCAGTTACTCGACGGGACTCTATGGCTACACCTTC. Its translation: CASSYSTGLYGYTF.

This clonotype was counted between two and nine times. V and J are TRBV20-1 and TRBJ2-4; D might be TRBD1 (6 bases). The CDR3 runs to 15 residues. Deletions cut 5 bases from V and 8 bases from J, with 22 bases between. CDR1 and CDR2 from the germline V gene are DFQATT and SNEGSKA (reference sequence). CDR3 nucleotide sequence: TGCAGTGCTCACCAGACAGGCGCACTGGATGACATTCAGTACTTC. Residues: CSAHQTGALDDIQYF.

The rearrangement links TRBV5-1 to TRBJ2-7; D may be TRBD1 or TRBD2 (5 bases each). V was trimmed by 0 bases and J by 0 bases, leaving 10 bases between them. In germline, CDR1 is SGHRS, CDR2 YFSETQ. This CDR3 contains 15 residues. CDR3 coding DNA: TGCGCCAGCAGCTTGGGTTCGGGGCTCTCCTACGAGCAGTACTTC. Its translation is CASSLGSGLSYEQYF. Together with reference TRBV5-1 and TRBJ2-7, the CDR3 gives the full variable domain: KAGVTQTPRYLIKTRGQQVTLSCSPISGHRSVSWYQQTPGQGLQFLFEYFSETQRNKGNFPGRFSGRQFSNSRSEMNVSTLELGDSALYLCASSLGSGLSYEQYFGPGTRLTVT.

This clonotype came up a few times. This chain links TRBV7-9 with TRBJ1-6; D uncertain. The V gene's germline CDR1 is SEHNR and CDR2 FQNEAQ (reference sequence). The length of the CDR3 is 16 residues. The V gene lost 0 bases and the J gene lost 7 bases, with 13 bases spanning the gap. The CDR3, as DNA: TGTGCCAGCAGCTTAGCATTGACACTTGCGAATTCACCCCTCCACTTT. Its translation: CASSLALTLANSPLHF.

This clonotype was seen a single time. This may be a read error, as it is one base from a much larger clone. The chain carries TRBV11-2 and TRBJ2-5; TRBD1 might be the D (6 bases). Germline CDR1 reads SGHAT; CDR2 reads FQNNGV. Trimming took off 1 base at V and 5 bases at J, with 14 bases between the two ends. The CDR3 has 15 residues. In nucleotides, the CDR3 is TGTGCCAGCAGCTTAGTATTTGGACAGCACGAGACCCAGTACTTC. Its protein product is CASSLVFGQHETQYF.

There are a few counts of this clonotype. The J gene is TRBJ2-5, the V gene TRBV10-3, with D unclear. The assigned J gene may be wrong: the sequence end matches TRBJ2-7 better. The CDR3 covers 11 residues. Looked up from germline, CDR1 is ENHRY and CDR2 is SYGVKD. The CDR3 nucleotides are TGTGCCATCAGTGAGGGCGCCGAGCAGTACTTC. Residues: CAISEGAEQYF.

The gene calls are TRBV7-2 and TRBJ2-5, with 12 bases aligning to TRBD2. V was pared by 4 bases and J by 1 base, with 4 bases of the junction left unmatched. The germline CDR1 and CDR2 sequences are SGHTA and FQGNSA. This CDR3 contains 16 residues. CDR3 nucleotides: TGTGCCAGCAGCTCTCGACTAGCGGGGGCCCAAGAGACCCAGTACTTC. Amino acid sequence: CASSSRLAGAQETQYF.

This clonotype appeared a few times. The V and J genes are TRBV4-3 and TRBJ2-3; 9 bases agree with TRBD2. The germline gives CDR1 LGHNA, CDR2 YSLEER. V shed 8 bases and J 0 bases; nucleotides not matched to a gene: 6. The CDR3 contains 15 residues. The CDR3 sequence: CASRFSGSSTDTQYF. The CDR3 DNA follows: TGCGCCAGCCGATTTAGCGGGAGTAGCACAGATACGCAGTATTTT.

This clonotype has more than one count but fewer than ten. The rearrangement uses TRBV3-1 and TRBJ2-7, with D possibly being TRBD2 (5 bases). Trimming stripped 2 bases from V and 0 bases from J, with 11 bases between. Per the germline V gene, CDR1 is LGHDT and CDR2 is YNNKEL (reference sequence). This CDR3 spans 15 amino acids. In nucleotides, the CDR3 is TGTGCCAGCAGCCAATATAGCGACCACTCCTACGAGCAGTACTTC. This encodes CASSQYSDHSYEQYF.

V usage is TRBV7-9 and J usage is TRBJ1-1; D is possibly TRBD1 (5 bases). Trimming removed 10 bases at V and 6 bases at J, with 18 bases between. Germline assignment: CDR1 SEHNR and CDR2 FQNEAQ (reference sequence). The CDR3 consists of 13 residues. Here the CDR3 DNA reads TGTGCCATTGGAGGGGACTACTCCCCTGAAGCTTTCTTT. Translation gives CAIGGDYSPEAFF.

This clonotype showed up just once. The J gene is TRBJ2-1, the V gene TRBV7-3, with 14 bases identical to TRBD2. V lost 0 bases and J lost 15; bases outside the gene matches: 10. The CDR3 consists of 16 residues. Germline V CDR1 and CDR2: SGHTA, FQGTGA. The CDR3 region has the DNA TGTGCCAGCAGCTTAACTCCGGGACTAGCGGGAGTGATTCCGTTCTTC. This encodes CASSLTPGLAGVIPFF. Looking up the rest from reference TRBV7-3 and TRBJ2-1 gives the full variable domain: GAGVSQTPSNKVTEKGKYVELRCDPISGHTALYWYRQSLGQGPEFLIYFQGTGAADDSGLPNDRFFAVRPEGSVSTLKIQRTERGDSAVYLCASSLTPGLAGVIPFFGPGTRLTVL.

This clonotype was seen repeatedly, ten times or more. The V and J genes are TRBV10-3 and TRBJ2-7; TRBD2 agrees at 8 bases. The CDR3 spans 18 residues. The ends lost 10 bases at V and 1 base at J; junction bases unmatched: 21. Germline V gene lookup returns CDR1 ENHRY and CDR2 SYGVKD. The CDR3 region is CATNRDMSRSGSSYEQYF. The CDR3 DNA is TGTGCCACCAATCGGGACATGTCTCGAAGCGGGAGTTCCTACGAGCAGTACTTC.

The V and J genes are TRBV3-1 and TRBJ2-6, with D tentatively TRBD1 or TRBD2 (5 bases each). The CDR3 covers 16 residues. Germline values: CDR1 LGHDT, CDR2 YNNKEL (reference sequence). Trimming left V 4 bases short and J 4 bases short, with 14 bases between. CDR3 residues: CASSPRGQSGANVLTF. The DNA of the CDR3 is TGTGCCAGCAGCCCCCGGGGCCAGAGCGGGGCCAACGTCCTGACTTTC.

A remark on this clonotype: A much larger clone sits a single nucleotide away, making a read error possible. The chain couples TRBV20-1 to TRBJ2-3; 7 bases match TRBD2. The CDR3 runs 16 residues. The junction had 10 bases not matched to a gene; V was cut back by 3 bases and J by 1 base. Germline-derived CDR1 and CDR2 are DFQATT and SNEGSKA (reference sequence). The CDR3 loop reads CSASPFTSAGTDTQYF. The CDR3 DNA sequence: TGCAGTGCTAGCCCCTTTACTAGCGCCGGCACAGATACGCAGTATTTT.

This clonotype was counted a few times. The chain recombines TRBV20-1 with TRBJ2-1, with D unclear. Trimming pared 1 base from V and 4 bases from J, leaving 11 bases between. The germline gives CDR1 DFQATT, CDR2 SNEGSKA (reference sequence). This CDR3 region has 14 residues. CDR3 in amino acids: CSARGVGPYNEQFF. The CDR3, as DNA: TGCAGTGCTAGAGGTGTAGGGCCTTACAATGAGCAGTTCTTC.

This clonotype was seen a few times. The chain recombines TRBV5-4 with TRBJ2-5; no clear D gene. The CDR3 loop spans 13 amino acids. The V and J ends lost 4 bases and 5 bases respectively, with 12 bases between them. The germline gives CDR1 SGHNT, CDR2 YYREEE (reference sequence). This chain's CDR3 is CASSPARRETQYF. The CDR3, as DNA: TGTGCCAGCAGCCCCGCTAGACGGGAGACCCAGTACTTC.

In its sample, this clonotype was seen many times. V gene TRBV29-1 combines with J gene TRBJ2-1; D tentatively reads TRBD1 or TRBD2 (5 bases each). Germline loops: CDR1 SQVTM, CDR2 ANQGSEA. The CDR3 is 12 residues long. V was trimmed by 7 bases and J by 6 bases, leaving 13 bases between them. The CDR3 nucleotides are TGCAGCGCCGGGACCTTGAGCAATGAGCAGTTCTTC. It is translated as CSAGTLSNEQFF.

This clonotype was detected ten times or more. The chain uses TRBV7-2 and TRBJ2-5; perhaps TRBD2 as D (6 bases). The length of the CDR3 is 14 residues. Germline CDR1 SGHTA, CDR2 FQGNSA. V lost 1 base to trimming and J lost 3 bases, with 9 bases between them. CDR3 in DNA: TGTGCCAGCAGCTTAGTAGGAGGGGAAGAGACCCAGTACTTC. Its protein product is CASSLVGGEETQYF.

This chain joins TRBV27 and TRBJ2-7; the D gene is possibly TRBD1 (6 bases). TRBJ2-5 explains the end of the DNA better; the J call may be wrong. From germline, CDR1 is MNHEY and CDR2 SMNVEV (reference sequence). The CDR3 runs 12 residues. The CDR3 sequence is CASSGTGETQYF. CDR3 nucleotides: TGTGCCAGCAGTGGAACAGGGGAGACCCAGTACTTC.

The chain carries TRBV20-1 and TRBJ2-3, with 10 positions matching TRBD1. J gave up 0 bases and V 5 bases, and 2 bases lay outside the gene matches. Germline V CDR1 and CDR2: DFQATT, SNEGSKA (reference sequence). This CDR3 has 14 residues. The CDR3 loop reads CSAEGQGSTDTQYF. The CDR3 DNA reads as TGCAGTGCTGAGGGACAGGGGAGCACAGATACGCAGTATTTT.

At least ten counts were recorded for this clonotype. This chain uses TRBV20-1 with TRBJ2-5, with D perhaps TRBD1 (6 bases). V dropped 2 bases and J dropped 5 bases, with 12 bases sitting between them. CDR3 size: 13 residues. Looked up from germline, CDR1 is DFQATT and CDR2 is SNEGSKA (reference sequence). Here the CDR3 reads CSARLTGSETQYF. The CDR3 DNA reads TGCAGTGCTAGATTAACAGGGTCGGAGACCCAGTACTTC.

This clonotype was detected once. V usage is TRBV12-3 or TRBV12-4 and J usage is TRBJ2-3; TRBD1 or TRBD2 may be the D gene (5 bases each). This CDR3 has 14 residues. V dropped 1 base and J dropped 5 bases, with 10 bases sitting between them. In DNA, the CDR3 is TGTGCCAGCAGTTTAGGAGGGGAAGAAGATACGCAGTATTTT. Translating gives CASSLGGEEDTQYF.

As for this clonotype: This may be a read error, as it is one base from a much larger clone. J is TRBJ2-3 and V is TRBV20-1; no clear D gene. The CDR3 spans 12 residues. Germline V gives CDR1 DFQATT, CDR2 SNEGSKA (reference sequence). The CDR3 protein is CSADMITDAQYF. The CDR3 nucleotides read TGCAGTGCAGATATGATCACAGATGCGCAGTATTTT.

This clonotype was recorded a few times. This may come from a read error, since a much larger clone is one base off. The CDR3 sequence: CASSPTRGRPYERYF. The CDR3 nucleotides are TGTGCCAGCAGTCCGACTCGCGGGAGGCCCTACGAGCGGTACTTC. The rearrangement links TRBV6-5 to TRBJ2-7, with TRBD2 matching 8 bases. There are 15 residues in the CDR3. Germline V gives CDR1 MNHEY, CDR2 SVGAGI.